These 30 T cell receptor beta chains came from one sample sequenced in a study of blood T cell repertoires in COVID-19. Sequenced by immunoSEQ multiplex PCR; TCRdb stores in-frame clones only, minus some. The sample includes around 430,000 clones, about 83% of them seen just once. The sequencing sample was made of PBMCs or T cells enriched from blood (not recorded which). Receptors originate from a woman between 45 and 60 years old who had recovered from COVID-19.

The genes are TRBV11-2 and TRBJ1-1; D call uncertain. Germline lookup yields CDR1 SGHAT and CDR2 FQNNGV. This CDR3 is 16 amino acids long. V was cut by 1 base and J by 5 bases, with 17 bases left in between. The CDR3 protein is CASSLVGLGSGTEAFF. In DNA form, the CDR3 reads TGTGCCAGCAGCTTAGTTGGGTTGGGGTCGGGGACTGAAGCTTTCTTT.

V is TRBV15 and J is TRBJ2-7; TRBD1 is a possible D gene (6 bases). Germline V gives CDR1 LNHNV, CDR2 YYDKDF (reference sequence). The V end lost 0 bases, the J end lost 1 base, and 10 bases lay between the germline ends. CDR3 size: 15 residues. DNA of the CDR3: TGTGCCACCAGCAGAGAGCTGGACAGATCCTACGAGCAGTACTTC. Protein sequence: CATSRELDRSYEQYF.

This clone is a singleton in its sample. The J gene is TRBJ2-3, the V gene TRBV7-9; D might be TRBD2 (6 bases). Germline V lookup: CDR1 SEHNR, CDR2 FQNEAQ (reference sequence). V shed 3 bases and J shed 5 bases, with 15 bases lying between them. The CDR3 covers 15 residues. CDR3 bases: TGTGCCAGCAGCTTGCTAGCTGGGGGGATAGATACGCAGTATTTT. Translated: CASSLLAGGIDTQYF. Full variable domain (remainder filled in from reference TRBV7-9 and TRBJ2-3): DTGVSQNPRHKITKRGQNVTFRCDPISEHNRLYWYRQTLGQGPEFLTYFQNEAQLEKSRLLSDRFSAERPKGSFSTLEIQRTEQGDSAMYLCASSLLAGGIDTQYFGPGTRLTVL.

The CDR3 sequence: CATSDSTGVGYTF. In nucleotides, the CDR3 is TGTGCCACCAGTGATTCGACAGGGGTTGGCTACACCTTC. The chain has TRBV24-1 and TRBJ1-2; 8 nucleotides agree with TRBD1. Germline loops: CDR1 KGHDR, CDR2 SFDVKD. CDR3 size: 13 residues. Germline trimming cut 2 bases from V and 7 bases from J; bases unmatched to any gene: 2.

This clone occurred once. The genes are TRBV5-8 and TRBJ1-5, with TRBD1 as a possible D gene (6 bases). Looked up from germline, CDR1 is SGHTS and CDR2 is YDEGEE. Trimming took off 2 bases at V and 1 base at J, with 10 bases between the two ends. This CDR3 has 15 amino acids. CDR3 residues: CASSFRGRSNQPQHF. The CDR3 DNA is TGTGCCAGCAGCTTCAGGGGACGAAGCAATCAGCCCCAGCATTTT.

The chain carries TRBV29-1 and TRBJ2-2; D is uncertain. This CDR3 region has 12 residues. Germline V lookup: CDR1 SQVTM, CDR2 ANQGSEA. V was cut by 6 bases and J by 1 base, with 6 bases left in between. This CDR3 is CSVIGNTGELFF. CDR3 bases: TGCAGCGTGATCGGGAACACCGGGGAGCTGTTTTTT.

Written as DNA, the CDR3 is TGTGCCAGCAGTTACGATAGCGGGGCGCCCTACAATGAGCAGTTCTTC. Protein sequence: CASSYDSGAPYNEQFF. The rearrangement links TRBV13 to TRBJ2-1; 8 bases are shared with TRBD2. Germline V gene data show CDR1 as PRHDT and CDR2 as FYEKMQ (reference sequence). This CDR3 spans 16 amino acids. V dropped 6 bases and J dropped 2; count of bases not matched to a gene: 9.

This clone was recorded a few times. The chain couples TRBV2 to TRBJ1-5; no reliable D call. This CDR3 has 15 residues. V was pared by 4 bases and J by 0 bases, with 10 bases between. The germline V gene has CDR1 SNHLY and CDR2 FYNNEI. CDR3 residues: CASSVLAISNQPQHF. In nucleotides, the CDR3 is TGTGCCAGCAGTGTGTTGGCCATTAGCAATCAGCCCCAGCATTTT.

This clone was seen only a few times. This rearrangement joins TRBV19 to TRBJ1-6; D gene ambiguous. V was cut by 5 bases and J by 0 bases, with 8 bases left in between. Germline V gene data show CDR1 as LNHDA and CDR2 as SQIVND (reference sequence). This CDR3 contains 15 residues. This chain's CDR3 is CASSPGSSYNSPLHF. The CDR3 nucleotides are TGTGCCAGTAGTCCTGGGAGCTCCTATAATTCACCCCTCCACTTT.

The chain couples TRBV2 to TRBJ1-1, with a possible D match to TRBD1 (6 bases). CDR1 is SNHLY and CDR2 is FYNNEI in the germline V gene. V was pared by 6 bases and J by 0 bases, with 14 bases between. The CDR3 runs 15 residues. CDR3 sequence reads: CASSAQGSLNTEAFF. The CDR3 coding sequence is TGTGCCAGCAGCGCACAGGGTTCCTTGAACACTGAAGCTTTCTTT.

This clone was found once. The chain joins TRBV13 to TRBJ2-5, with D uncertain. Trimming took off 5 bases at V and 3 bases at J, with 28 bases between the two ends. Per germline, CDR1 PRHDT and CDR2 FYEKMQ (reference sequence). The CDR3 covers 19 residues. The CDR3 protein is CASSKLSTELTRPEETQYF. CDR3 bases: TGTGCCAGCAGCAAACTTTCTACCGAATTGACTCGCCCGGAAGAGACCCAGTACTTC.

The rearrangement links TRBV11-1 to TRBJ1-6; 7 positions match TRBD1. With 3 bases clipped from V and 5 bases from J, the junction kept 4 bases outside the gene matches. Germline V gene data show CDR1 as SGHAT and CDR2 as FQDESV (reference sequence). CDR3 length equals 15 residues. DNA for the CDR3: TGTGCCAGCAGCTTGCACGACAGGGATAATTCACCCCTCCACTTT. Its translation: CASSLHDRDNSPLHF.

This clone has only one observation. The rearrangement joins TRBV2 to TRBJ1-5; 10 nucleotides align to TRBD1. The CDR3 loop spans 17 amino acids. The V and J ends lost 7 bases and 5 bases, in that order; junction bases with no gene match: 14. Germline V lookup: CDR1 SNHLY, CDR2 FYNNEI. CDR3 amino acids: CASTGSSGGTGDQPQHF. The DNA of the CDR3 is TGTGCCAGCACGGGAAGCTCGGGCGGGACAGGGGATCAGCCCCAGCATTTT. The complete variable domain, with remaining parts taken from reference TRBV2 and TRBJ1-5, reads EPEVTQTPSHQVTQMGQEVILRCVPISNHLYFYWYRQILGQKVEFLVSFYNNEISEKSEIFDDQFSVERPDGSNFTLKIRSTKLEDSAMYFCASTGSSGGTGDQPQHFGDGTRLSIL.

V usage is TRBV18 and J usage is TRBJ2-1; D may be TRBD1 (6 bases). Germline CDR1 KGHSH, CDR2 LQKENI. The CDR3 sequence is 11 residues long. V was cut by 6 bases and J by 10 bases, with 10 bases left in between. CDR3 sequence: CASSLQGEQFF. DNA of the CDR3: TGTGCCAGCTCTCTACAGGGAGAGCAGTTCTTC. Together with reference TRBV18 and TRBJ2-1, the CDR3 gives the full variable domain: NAGVMQNPRHLVRRRGQEARLRCSPMKGHSHVYWYRQLPEEGLKFMVYLQKENIIDESGMPKERFSAEFPKEGPSILRIQQVVRGDSAAYFCASSLQGEQFFGPGTRLTVL.

The chain has TRBV7-9 and TRBJ1-2; no definite D call. This CDR3 has 14 amino acids. Germline lookup yields CDR1 SEHNR and CDR2 FQNEAQ (reference sequence). V shed 1 base and J shed 4 bases, with 10 bases lying between them. The CDR3 sequence is CASSLVEGFYGYTF. The CDR3 coding sequence is TGTGCCAGCAGCTTAGTCGAGGGATTCTATGGCTACACCTTC.

The rearrangement links TRBV27 to TRBJ2-3; 11 bases align to TRBD2. Per the germline V gene, CDR1 is MNHEY and CDR2 is SMNVEV (reference sequence). The trim removed 5 bases at V and 4 bases at J, leaving 8 bases unmatched. This CDR3 comprises 16 residues. The chain's CDR3 is CASSGRTSGGPDTQYF. In DNA, the CDR3 is TGTGCCAGCAGTGGACGTACTAGCGGGGGTCCAGATACGCAGTATTTT.

The chain is built from TRBV3-1 (or the pseudogene TRBV3-2) and TRBJ1-6; 7 bases are a match to TRBD1. V shed 7 bases and J 0 bases; nucleotides not matched to a gene: 9. Germline CDR1 and CDR2: LGHDT and YNNKEL (reference sequence). The CDR3 totals 17 residues. The CDR3 here is CASTGAGGSSYNSPLHF. The CDR3 DNA reads TGTGCCAGCACCGGGGCAGGGGGTAGCTCCTATAATTCACCCCTCCACTTT.

J is TRBJ1-4 and V is TRBV2; D is unclear. Trimming took off 5 bases at V and 8 bases at J, with 12 bases between the two ends. Germline V CDR1 and CDR2: SNHLY, FYNNEI. This CDR3 contains 13 residues. CDR3: CASSIQLEEKLFF. The CDR3 nucleotides are TGTGCCAGCAGTATACAGCTTGAGGAAAAACTGTTTTTT. The whole variable domain, filled in from reference TRBV2 and TRBJ1-4, reads EPEVTQTPSHQVTQMGQEVILRCVPISNHLYFYWYRQILGQKVEFLVSFYNNEISEKSEIFDDQFSVERPDGSNFTLKIRSTKLEDSAMYFCASSIQLEEKLFFGSGTQLSVL.

This chain joins TRBV24-1 and TRBJ2-3; D call uncertain. V lost 4 bases to trimming and J lost 2 bases, with 6 bases between them. The CDR3 is 13 residues long. CDR1 is KGHDR, CDR2 SFDVKD, per germline. The CDR3 nucleotides are TGTGCCACCAGTGAACTGATCACAGATACGCAGTATTTT. Its protein is CATSELITDTQYF.

V gene TRBV4-1 combines with J gene TRBJ1-4, with 9 nucleotides matching TRBD1. This CDR3 contains 14 residues. Germline lookup yields CDR1 MGHRA and CDR2 YSYEKL. J lost 5 bases, V lost 5 bases, and 3 bases had no gene match. The CDR3 is CASSAGTGNEKLFF. CDR3 DNA sequence: TGCGCCAGCAGCGCCGGGACAGGGAATGAAAAACTGTTTTTT.

The chain employs TRBV12-3 or TRBV12-4 and TRBJ2-2; no reliable D call. The CDR3 spans 13 residues. Trimming removed 3 bases at V and 9 bases at J, with 11 bases between. As DNA, the CDR3 is TGTGCCAGCAGTTTGCCCCGGTCCCGGGAGCTGTTTTTT. This encodes CASSLPRSRELFF.

The chain links TRBV5-1 to TRBJ1-4, with D hard to call. Trimming left V 2 bases short and J 4 bases short, with 18 bases between. The CDR3 totals 17 residues. Germline loops: CDR1 SGHRS, CDR2 YFSETQ. The CDR3 DNA reads TGCGCCAGCAGCTTTTCTGAAAGCGGACTGCTTAATGAAAAACTGTTTTTT. It specifies CASSFSESGLLNEKLFF.

This clone turned up a few times. V usage is TRBV6-5 and J usage is TRBJ2-1; 8 bases line up with TRBD2. The germline V gene has CDR1 MNHEY and CDR2 SVGAGI. The CDR3 runs 13 residues. The junction had 11 bases not matched to a gene; V was cut back by 7 bases and J by 12 bases. The chain's CDR3 is CASTPQMAGGQFF. In nucleotides, the CDR3 is TGTGCCAGCACTCCCCAGATGGCGGGGGGGCAGTTCTTC.

The chain uses TRBV4-1 and TRBJ1-6, with D unresolved. V lost 0 bases and J lost 11, with 8 bases in between. CDR1 MGHRA and CDR2 YSYEKL come from the germline V gene. The CDR3 loop spans 13 amino acids. The DNA of the CDR3 is TGCGCCAGCAGCCAAGATAGGGAGACACCCCTCCACTTT. It encodes CASSQDRETPLHF.

The rearrangement joins TRBV27 to TRBJ1-2; D remains unclear. V was cut by 6 bases and J by 1 base, with 9 bases left in between. The CDR3 consists of 13 residues. Germline loops: CDR1 MNHEY, CDR2 SMNVEV (reference sequence). CDR3 protein: CASRYRHNYGYTF. The CDR3 bases are TGTGCCAGCAGATATAGACATAACTATGGCTACACCTTC.

The chain couples TRBV7-9 to TRBJ2-1; tentatively, D is TRBD2 (6 bases). CDR1 and CDR2 (germline): SEHNR, FQNEAQ (reference sequence). V gave up 5 bases and J gave up 8 bases, with 22 bases separating them. This CDR3 is built from 16 residues. Here the CDR3 reads CASSPRTTGPSDEQFF. CDR3 sequence (DNA): TGTGCCAGCAGCCCTCGGACTACCGGTCCGTCGGATGAGCAGTTCTTC.

This chain connects TRBV5-5 to TRBJ1-5; 11 bases match TRBD1. Germline values: CDR1 SGHKS, CDR2 YYEKEE (reference sequence). V shed 3 bases and J 6 bases; nucleotides not matched to a gene: 5. CDR3 length: 15 amino acids. CDR3 bases: TGTGCCAGCAGCTGGGGACAGGGGGTGACTCAGCCCCAGCATTTT. It translates to CASSWGQGVTQPQHF.

The chain employs TRBV27 and TRBJ2-2; the D gene is possibly TRBD2 (6 bases). This CDR3 comprises 15 residues. CDR1 MNHEY and CDR2 SMNVEV come from the germline V gene (reference sequence). V was trimmed by 4 bases and J by 3 bases, leaving 12 bases between them. CDR3 loop: CASSSRTKDTGELFF. The DNA for the CDR3 is TGTGCCAGCAGTTCTAGGACTAAGGACACCGGGGAGCTGTTTTTT.

The chain carries TRBV11-3 and TRBJ2-7; D call uncertain. Germline CDR1 reads SGHNT; CDR2 reads YENEEA. The CDR3 extends over 13 amino acids. V was pared by 5 bases and J by 1 base, with 9 bases between. CDR3 nucleotides: TGTGCCAGCAGCCGTCGACAATCCTACGAGCAGTACTTC. This encodes CASSRRQSYEQYF.

A note on this clone: The DNA is omitted, as the CDR3 cannot be located on it reliably, and the CDR3 follows TCRdb's listing. The rearrangement joins TRBV30 to TRBJ1-1; no check of the table's D call, TRBD1, against the DNA was made. Inclusive of both ends, the CDR3 amounts to 12 amino acids. Germline CDR1 and CDR2: GTSNPN and SVGIG (reference sequence). CDR3 region: CAWSFAQGIPFF.